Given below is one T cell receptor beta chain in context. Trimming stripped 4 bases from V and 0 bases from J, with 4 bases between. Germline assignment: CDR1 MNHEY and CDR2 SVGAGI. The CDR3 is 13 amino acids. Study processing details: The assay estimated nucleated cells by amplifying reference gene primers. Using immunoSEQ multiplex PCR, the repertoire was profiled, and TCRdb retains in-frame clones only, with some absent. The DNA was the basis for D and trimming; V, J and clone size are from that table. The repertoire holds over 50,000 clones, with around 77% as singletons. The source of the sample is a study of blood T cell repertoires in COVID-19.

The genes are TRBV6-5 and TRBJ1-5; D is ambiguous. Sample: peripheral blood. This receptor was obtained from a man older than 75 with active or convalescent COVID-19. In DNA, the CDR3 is TGTGCCAGCAGTTTAAATAGCAATCAGCCCCAGCATTTT. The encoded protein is CASSLNSNQPQHF.